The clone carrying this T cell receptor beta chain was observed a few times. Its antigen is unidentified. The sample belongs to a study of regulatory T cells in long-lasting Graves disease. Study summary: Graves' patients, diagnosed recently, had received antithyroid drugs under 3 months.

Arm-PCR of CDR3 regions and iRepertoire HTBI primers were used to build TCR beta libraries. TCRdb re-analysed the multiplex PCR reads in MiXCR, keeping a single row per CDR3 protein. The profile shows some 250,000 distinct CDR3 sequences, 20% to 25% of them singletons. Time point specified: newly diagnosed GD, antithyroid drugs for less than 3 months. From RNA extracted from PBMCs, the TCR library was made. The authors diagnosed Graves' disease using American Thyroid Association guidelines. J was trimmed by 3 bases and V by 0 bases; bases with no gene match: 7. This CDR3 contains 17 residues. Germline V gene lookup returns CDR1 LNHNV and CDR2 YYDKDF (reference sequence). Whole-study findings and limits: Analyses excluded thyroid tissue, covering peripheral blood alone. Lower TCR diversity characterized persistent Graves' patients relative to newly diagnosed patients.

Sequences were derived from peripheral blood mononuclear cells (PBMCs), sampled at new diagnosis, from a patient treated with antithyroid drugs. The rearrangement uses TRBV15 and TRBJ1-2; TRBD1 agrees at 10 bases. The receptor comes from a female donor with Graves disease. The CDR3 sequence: CATSRDGTGVNYYGYTF. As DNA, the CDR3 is TGTGCCACCAGCAGAGATGGGACAGGGGTGAATTACTATGGCTACACCTTC.